The clone carrying this T cell receptor beta chain was counted once. Its antigen is not identified. Germline V CDR1 and CDR2: LGHNA, YNFKEQ. This CDR3 comprises 20 residues. V lost 5 bases to trimming and J lost 3 bases; unmatched junction nucleotides: 24. The data were obtained in a study of blood T cells in healthy people across ages. Study-wide results and limits: Older age went with lower TCR beta diversity per million T cells, in a roughly linear way.

Sample-barcoded 5' priming and a J-beta primer mix drove a second PCR of roughly 6 to 12 cycles. MiXCR, applied by TCRdb to the 5' RACE reads, yields one record per CDR3 protein. Here the sample spans under 750,000 distinct CDR3 sequences, around half being singletons. The source material was blood. This chain links TRBV4-2 with TRBJ2-7, with 8 bases matching TRBD1. This receptor was obtained from a man older than 75 in good health. This CDR3 reads CASSTGEFPGGRRGHYEQYF. CDR3 DNA sequence: TGTGCCAGCAGCACAGGGGAGTTTCCAGGGGGACGCAGGGGGCACTACGAGCAGTACTTC.